These 31 T cell receptor beta chains originate from one sample sequenced in a study of memory CD4+ T cells and cytomegalovirus serostatus. Single viable CD3+CD4+CD8-CD45RO+ cells were sorted as the memory CD4+ T cells. Generated by immunoSEQ multiplex PCR, the TCRdb table keeps only in-frame clones and is missing some. The profile shows 35,000 to 50,000 clones, 60% to 85% of them singletons. Sequencing was done on a sample of memory CD4+ T cells from blood. The receptors come from an adult in good health and CMV-seronegative.

V is TRBV5-4 and J is TRBJ1-2; possibly TRBD1 for D (6 bases). This CDR3 is built from 15 residues. Germline V gives CDR1 SGHNT, CDR2 YYREEE (reference sequence). Trimming took 5 bases from V and 3 from J, leaving 17 bases between them. The CDR3: CASRSRGRSDYGYTF. The CDR3 region has the DNA TGTGCCAGCAGATCAAGGGGGAGGAGTGACTATGGCTACACCTTC.

The table lists this clone with a count of one. The CDR3 coding sequence is TGTGCCAGCAGAAGAGGGGGCTCTCAGCCCCAGCATTTT. This gives the protein CASRRGGSQPQHF. This chain joins TRBV2 and TRBJ1-5, with 7 positions matching TRBD1. CDR1 is SNHLY and CDR2 is FYNNEI in the germline V gene. The junction had 5 bases not matched to a gene; V was cut back by 6 bases and J by 6 bases. The CDR3 has 13 residues.

The J gene is TRBJ2-5, the V gene TRBV9; D possibly corresponds to TRBD1 (5 bases). This CDR3 is 14 amino acids long. Trimming cost V 0 bases and J 4 bases, with 10 bases left between them. Germline loops: CDR1 SGDLS, CDR2 YYNGEE. The CDR3 region is CASSVGPQGETQYF. The CDR3 DNA sequence: TGTGCCAGCAGCGTAGGCCCCCAGGGAGAGACCCAGTACTTC.

The J gene is TRBJ2-5, the V gene TRBV28; D is uncertain. Germline CDR1 reads MDHEN; CDR2 reads SYDVKM. The V gene lost 3 bases and the J gene lost 6 bases, with 11 bases spanning the gap. CDR3 length: 13 residues. The CDR3 reads CASSFLVSKTQYF. Written as DNA, the CDR3 is TGTGCCAGCAGTTTTTTAGTATCCAAGACCCAGTACTTC.

The chain has TRBV21-1 and TRBJ2-3; the D call in the table, TRBD1, was not verified against the DNA. TRBV21-1 is deemed a pseudogene. This CDR3 comprises 14 residues. CDR3 loop: CASSKWRSGQGKYF. CDR3 in DNA: TGTGCCAGCAGCAAATGGCGTTCCGGACAGGGTAAGTATTTT.

This chain joins TRBV6-5 and TRBJ1-6, with no clear D. The CDR3 is made up of 16 amino acids. V was clipped by 0 bases and J by 4 bases, with 10 bases between them. Germline V lookup: CDR1 MNHEY, CDR2 SVGAGI. CDR3 nucleotide sequence: TGTGCCAGCAGTTACTCGGGGATGGGGTATAATTCACCCCTCCACTTT. It encodes CASSYSGMGYNSPLHF.

The V gene is TRBV29-1, the J gene TRBJ2-3, with TRBD1 matching 7 bases. The CDR3 sequence is 14 residues long. CDR1 and CDR2 (germline): SQVTM, ANQGSEA. V shed 3 bases, J shed 6 bases, and the junction held 9 bases outside the gene matches. The CDR3: CSVDRQGRGDTQYF. As DNA, the CDR3 is TGCAGCGTTGATAGACAGGGCCGAGGGGATACGCAGTATTTT.

The gene calls are TRBV4-2 and TRBJ1-2, with D maybe TRBD1 (6 bases). The CDR3 length is 18 residues. Germline V CDR1 and CDR2: LGHNA, YNFKEQ. Deletions cut 0 bases from V and 5 bases from J, with 22 bases between. The chain's CDR3 is CASSQDRMTGLSSYGYTF. For the CDR3, the DNA is TGTGCCAGCAGCCAAGATAGGATGACAGGCCTCTCTTCTTATGGCTACACCTTC.

The rearrangement joins TRBV7-3 to TRBJ2-1, with unresolved D. Germline CDR1 and CDR2: SGHTA and FQGTGA. The ends were cut back, 4 bases at V and 9 bases at J, with 7 bases in the middle. The CDR3 has 11 amino acids. The CDR3 protein is CASSSLGEQFF. The CDR3, as DNA: TGTGCCAGCAGCTCCTTAGGTGAGCAGTTCTTC.

The table lists this clone with a count of one. The J gene is TRBJ2-7, the V gene TRBV6-1, with no clear D. This CDR3 has 12 amino acids. The germline V gene encodes CDR1 MNHNS and CDR2 SASEGT. V was cut by 10 bases and J by 0 bases, with 10 bases left in between. CDR3 DNA sequence: TGTGCCATCAGGAGTTACTCCTACGAGCAGTACTTC. Its protein product is CAIRSYSYEQYF.

The chain recombines TRBV18 with TRBJ2-5; no reliable D call. Germline V lookup: CDR1 KGHSH, CDR2 LQKENI. V gave up 3 bases and J gave up 2 bases, with 1 base separating them. The CDR3 runs 11 residues. The CDR3 coding sequence is TGTGCCAGCTCACCTCAAGAGACCCAGTACTTC. Protein: CASSPQETQYF.

V usage is TRBV11-2 and J usage is TRBJ2-7; D gene uncertain. Germline V gene lookup returns CDR1 SGHAT and CDR2 FQNNGV. The CDR3 has 12 amino acids. Trimming cost V 6 bases and J 1 base, with 7 bases left between them. In DNA, the CDR3 is TGTGCCAGCAGTGTACGTTCCTACGAGCAGTACTTC. Translated: CASSVRSYEQYF.

The chain employs TRBV10-3 and TRBJ2-5; D ambiguous. In germline, CDR1 is ENHRY, CDR2 SYGVKD. V was clipped by 4 bases and J by 9 bases, with 18 bases between them. The CDR3 covers 14 residues. Written as DNA, the CDR3 is TGTGCCATCAGTGTCGGTCGATCGTTAGACTCCCAGTACTTC. Translated, it gives CAISVGRSLDSQYF.

This clone was picked up one time. The V gene is TRBV12-5, the J gene TRBJ2-2; TRBD2 matches 9 bases. V lost 6 bases to trimming and J lost 7 bases; unmatched junction nucleotides: 9. Germline CDR1 LGHNT, CDR2 FRNRAP. The CDR3 totals 15 residues. The CDR3 here is CASGKVAGAGGELFF. The CDR3 DNA reads as TGTGCTAGTGGGAAGGTAGCGGGGGCTGGCGGGGAGCTGTTTTTT. Full variable domain (outside the CDR3, taken from reference TRBV12-5 and TRBJ2-2): DARVTQTPRHKVTEMGQEVTMRCQPILGHNTVFWYRQTMMQGLELLAYFRNRAPLDDSGMPKDRFSAEMPDATLATLKIQPSEPRDSAVYFCASGKVAGAGGELFFGEGSRLTVL.

This clone was seen more than once but under ten times. The chain recombines TRBV6-6 with TRBJ1-6; D remains ambiguous. The V and J ends lost 6 bases and 10 bases respectively, with 16 bases between them. The CDR3 loop spans 14 amino acids. Germline CDR1 is MNHNY and CDR2 is SVGAGI (reference sequence). CDR3: CASRRHRWESPLHF. As DNA, the CDR3 is TGTGCCAGCAGGCGACACCGTTGGGAGTCACCCCTCCACTTT.

This chain links TRBV6-1 with TRBJ2-1; TRBD2 agrees at 7 bases. Germline CDR1 MNHNS, CDR2 SASEGT. The V and J ends lost 6 bases and 9 bases, in that order; junction bases with no gene match: 2. The CDR3 totals 11 residues. This chain's CDR3 is CASRGGGEQFF. DNA for the CDR3: TGTGCCAGCAGGGGCGGGGGTGAGCAGTTCTTC.

The rearrangement links TRBV2 to TRBJ2-7; 7 bases match TRBD1. The trim removed 7 bases at V and 5 bases at J, leaving 5 bases unmatched. CDR1 and CDR2 (germline): SNHLY, FYNNEI. This CDR3 contains 12 residues. The DNA for the CDR3 is TGTGCCAGCAACTACAGGGGACACGAGCAGTACTTC. It is translated as CASNYRGHEQYF. Full variable domain (outside the CDR3, taken from reference TRBV2 and TRBJ2-7): EPEVTQTPSHQVTQMGQEVILRCVPISNHLYFYWYRQILGQKVEFLVSFYNNEISEKSEIFDDQFSVERPDGSNFTLKIRSTKLEDSAMYFCASNYRGHEQYFGPGTRLTVT.

This chain uses TRBV9 with TRBJ1-2; D remains ambiguous. This CDR3 comprises 13 residues. From germline, CDR1 is SGDLS and CDR2 YYNGEE. The V end was cut by 0 bases, the J end by 8 bases, with 11 bases between. CDR3 coding DNA: TGTGCCAGCAGCGTAGGTACGGCGGGCGGCTACACCTTC. Encoded protein: CASSVGTAGGYTF.

The genes are TRBV6-1 and TRBJ1-2; D is unresolved. Germline V gene sequence: CDR1 MNHNS, CDR2 SASEGT. The ends were cut back, 3 bases at V and 5 bases at J, with 7 bases in the middle. The length of the CDR3 is 12 residues. CDR3 coding DNA: TGTGCCAGCAGTGAGAGGTGGTATGGCTACACCTTC. This encodes CASSERWYGYTF.

The CDR3 loop reads CAWSLERQSNEKLFF. The CDR3 DNA reads as TGTGCCTGGAGTCTAGAGCGGCAAAGTAATGAAAAACTGTTTTTT. The J gene is TRBJ1-4, the V gene TRBV30, with D unclear. This CDR3 contains 15 residues. V dropped 2 bases and J dropped 4 bases, with 14 bases sitting between them. The germline gives CDR1 GTSNPN, CDR2 SVGIG (reference sequence).

DNA of the CDR3: TGTGCCAGCAGTTTCAGAACCGTGAACACCGGGGAGCTGTTTTTT. Its translation: CASSFRTVNTGELFF. The chain employs TRBV5-6 and TRBJ2-2; D is unclear. Germline loops: CDR1 SGHDT, CDR2 YYEEEE. The CDR3 extends over 15 amino acids. With 5 bases removed from V and 1 base from J, the gap between germline ends came to 12 bases.

The CDR3, as DNA: TGTGCCAGCAGTTTAGGAGGGACCACCAAAAACATTCAGTACTTC. It translates to CASSLGGTTKNIQYF. The chain is built from TRBV28 and TRBJ2-4, with a tentative D call TRBD2 (6 bases). Germline V CDR1 and CDR2: MDHEN, SYDVKM. This CDR3 comprises 15 residues. V was cut by 2 bases and J by 2 bases, with 10 bases left in between.

The rearrangement joins TRBV5-8 to TRBJ2-5, with D possibly being TRBD2 (6 bases). Per germline, CDR1 SGHTS and CDR2 YDEGEE. CDR3 length: 17 amino acids. The germline V and J ends were trimmed by 4 bases and 5 bases, with 24 bases remaining between them. CDR3 amino acids: CASSLGVSGDPWETQYF. CDR3 nucleotides: TGTGCCAGCAGCCTTGGAGTTTCGGGGGATCCCTGGGAGACCCAGTACTTC.

The rearrangement uses TRBV7-6 and TRBJ2-3, with D possibly being TRBD1 (6 bases). The CDR3 loop spans 15 amino acids. The germline V gene has CDR1 SGHVS and CDR2 FNYEAQ. Trimming took 7 bases from V and 0 from J, leaving 14 bases between them. This CDR3 reads CASTQGGTSTDTQYF. The CDR3, as DNA: TGTGCCAGCACCCAAGGGGGAACTAGCACAGATACGCAGTATTTT.

The chain recombines TRBV19 with TRBJ1-2; D gene ambiguous. The CDR3 sequence is 14 residues long. Germline V gives CDR1 LNHDA, CDR2 SQIVND (reference sequence). The V end lost 4 bases, the J end lost 0 bases, and 9 bases lay between the germline ends. The CDR3 loop is CASSRPGSNYGYTF. DNA of the CDR3: TGTGCCAGTAGTAGGCCAGGATCTAACTATGGCTACACCTTC.

The chain joins TRBV19 to TRBJ1-2, with D tentatively TRBD1 (6 bases). The length of the CDR3 is 13 residues. V dropped 7 bases and J dropped 4 bases, with 13 bases sitting between them. Germline values: CDR1 LNHDA, CDR2 SQIVND (reference sequence). The CDR3 reads CASTQGTGYGYTF. In DNA form, the CDR3 reads TGTGCCAGTACGCAGGGGACTGGCTATGGCTACACCTTC.

J is TRBJ2-1 and V is TRBV5-6; 7 nucleotides line up with TRBD1. Germline V gene lookup returns CDR1 SGHDT and CDR2 YYEEEE. This CDR3 is built from 15 residues. With 4 bases clipped from V and 3 bases from J, the junction kept 7 bases outside the gene matches. CDR3 residues: CASSPDRVDYNEQFF. CDR3 in DNA: TGTGCCAGCAGCCCCGACAGGGTGGACTACAATGAGCAGTTCTTC.

The chain couples TRBV10-3 to TRBJ2-3; D unclear. The CDR3 runs to 14 residues. The ends were cut back, 3 bases at V and 0 bases at J, with 7 bases in the middle. CDR1 is ENHRY, CDR2 SYGVKD, per germline. CDR3 residues: CAISDRQSTDTQYF. CDR3 nucleotides: TGTGCCATCAGTGATAGGCAGAGCACAGATACGCAGTATTTT.

The chain combines TRBV2 with TRBJ1-6; maybe TRBD1 (5 bases). Germline V lookup: CDR1 SNHLY, CDR2 FYNNEI. V was trimmed by 0 bases and J by 10 bases, leaving 10 bases between them. CDR3 length equals 14 residues. The CDR3, as DNA: TGTGCCAGCAGTGAAGCGCTGGGGGTGTCACCCCTCCACTTT. Protein: CASSEALGVSPLHF.

This chain joins TRBV6-6 and TRBJ1-2, with D possibly matching TRBD1 (6 bases). V dropped 2 bases and J dropped 7 bases, with 8 bases sitting between them. Germline CDR1 reads MNHNY; CDR2 reads SVGAGI (reference sequence). The CDR3 is 12 amino acids. As DNA, the CDR3 is TGTGCCAGCAGTTACCGAGGGGGTGGCTACACCTTC. It translates to CASSYRGGGYTF.

The V call is TRBV5-5, the J call TRBJ2-7; TRBD2 aligns across 8 bases. The junction had 14 bases not matched to a gene; V was cut back by 3 bases and J by 6 bases. Germline CDR1 and CDR2: SGHKS and YYEKEE (reference sequence). The CDR3 consists of 16 residues. Here the CDR3 reads CASSWAFGGGSGEQYF. In DNA, the CDR3 is TGTGCCAGCAGCTGGGCGTTCGGGGGGGGGTCGGGCGAGCAGTACTTC.